The rows below give T cell receptor beta chains drawn from one sample of a study of spatial heterogeneity in lung cancer. TCRdb processed the 5' RACE reads anew with MiXCR; each CDR3 protein has one entry. The sample records about 20,000 distinct CDR3 sequences, approximately 11% being singletons. This specimen consisted of PBMCs, obtained at follow-up. The receptors were sampled from a female donor with early-stage non-small cell lung cancer. CDR3s include the opening cysteine and the closing phenylalanine or tryptophan. The D gene is left open where the match is weak. A row's size may be missing; if present it is once, few, many or a size class.

size,V,J,D,DNA,CDR3
many,TRBV28,TRBJ2-7,TRBD1,TGTGCCAGCAGCCCCGCGGACAGGGGGAGCCACGAGCAGTACTTC,CASSPADRGSHEQYF
medium-sized,TRBV6-2/TRBV6-3,TRBJ2-1,-,TGTGCCAGCAGTTATGCGGGGTTGGGGGTTGGGCCTTACAATGAGCAGTTCTTC,CASSYAGLGVGPYNEQFF
many,TRBV7-6,TRBJ2-4,-,TGTGCCAGCAGCCCTTACAGCAAAAACATTCAGTACTTC,CASSPYSKNIQYF
many,TRBV2,TRBJ2-1,TRBD2,TGTGCCAGCAGTCCCACCTTAGCGGGAGGATGGGGTAGTAGGGGTCACAATGAGCAGTTCTTC,CASSPTLAGGWGSRGHNEQFF
many,TRBV11-2,TRBJ2-5,TRBD2,TGTGCCAGCAGCCGTCTAGGAGCGGGGGGAGGTCAAGAGACCCAGTACTTC,CASSRLGAGGGQETQYF
many,TRBV24-1,TRBJ2-2,-,TGTGCCACCCGCCAGGGTAACACCGGGGAGCTGTTTTTT,CATRQGNTGELFF
many,TRBV18,TRBJ1-4,-,TGTGCCAGCTCACAACAGGGTGGTCGGGAAAAACTGTTTTTT,CASSQQGGREKLFF
-,TRBV12-3/TRBV12-4,TRBJ1-2,-,TGTGCCAGCAGTTTTGGGGCCTATGGCTACACCTTC,CASSFGAYGYTF
many,TRBV27,TRBJ2-1,TRBD2,TGTGCCAGCAGTTTATCAAACCCCTCACTAGCGGGGTCTCACAATGAGCAGTTCTTC,CASSLSNPSLAGSHNEQFF
few,TRBV7-2,TRBJ2-1,-,TGTGCCAGCAGCTTAGCGCGGGACATCCCAGAGCAGTTCTTC,CASSLARDIPEQFF
many,TRBV7-9,TRBJ2-7,-,TGTGCCAGCAGCTTAAGGGCCGGAGGCGTCTACGAGCAGTACTTC,CASSLRAGGVYEQYF
many,TRBV7-9,TRBJ2-7,TRBD1,TGTGCCAGCAGCTTAGACAGGGGCGGCTACGAGCAGTACTTC,CASSLDRGGYEQYF
few,TRBV11-2,TRBJ1-2,-,TGTGCCAGCAGCCCACGGACAGTCCGTTCGGGCTACACCTTC,CASSPRTVRSGYTF
many,TRBV5-1,TRBJ2-1,-,TGCGCCAGCAGCGTGGACTGGTACAATGAGCAGTTCTTC,CASSVDWYNEQFF
many,TRBV6-1,TRBJ1-5,-,TGTGCCAGCAGTGAAGCTGGGGTTGACCAGCCCCAGCATTTT,CASSEAGVDQPQHF
many,TRBV6-5,TRBJ1-2,TRBD1,TGTGCCAGCAGACGGACAGGGCGAGGGAACTATGGCTACACCTTC,CASRRTGRGNYGYTF
-,TRBV9,TRBJ1-6,-,TGTGCCAGCAGCGTAGACGTATCATCCCCTTACAGCCTCCACTTT,CASSVDVSSPYSLHF
many,TRBV12-5,TRBJ1-2,-,TGTGCTAGTGGTTTGGCCGGGACCGCCTATGGCTACACCTTC,CASGLAGTAYGYTF
few,TRBV6-5,TRBJ2-5,TRBD2,TGTGCCAGCAGACGGACTAGCGGGGGAGTAGGGGAGACCCAGTACTTC,CASRRTSGGVGETQYF
many,TRBV6-2/TRBV6-3,TRBJ1-4,-,TGTGCCAGCAGTTACATTCGTTATGCGGGCGTTAATGAAAAACTGTTTTTT,CASSYIRYAGVNEKLFF
few,TRBV20-1,TRBJ2-5,-,TGCAGTGCTAGAGATCTCGTCCCTCTGGGCCCCACCGGCCCAGAGACCCAGTACTTC,CSARDLVPLGPTGPETQYF
many,TRBV7-2,TRBJ1-1,-,TGTGCCAGCAGCTTAGCTCGCAACACTGAAGCTTTCTTT,CASSLARNTEAFF
many,TRBV14,TRBJ2-4,-,TGTGCCAGCAGCCAAGTAGGAGGGGTCAAAAACATTCAGTACTTC,CASSQVGGVKNIQYF
many,TRBV11-2,TRBJ1-1,-,TGTGCCAGCAGCTTGCTCGGGGCCACTGAAGCTTTCTTT,CASSLLGATEAFF
few,TRBV5-4,TRBJ2-4,TRBD1,TGTGCCAGCAGCAAGCCGGGACAGAAAAACATTCAGTACTTC,CASSKPGQKNIQYF
-,TRBV5-5,TRBJ2-7,TRBD2,TGTGCCAGCAGCTTGGTGGGACTAGCTGTCTACGAGCAGTACTTC,CASSLVGLAVYEQYF
many,TRBV2,TRBJ2-7,-,TGTGCCAGCAGTGGAGGGGGTGAGCAGTACTTC,CASSGGGEQYF
-,TRBV20-1,TRBJ2-1,-,TGCAGTGCTAGAGGCCTAGGCCACGGTGGGGGGCGCGAGCAGTTCTTC,CSARGLGHGGGREQFF
many,TRBV20-1,TRBJ1-5,-,TGCAGTGCTAGCCTGGGGGCCCTTAATCAGCCCCAGCATTTT,CSASLGALNQPQHF
many,TRBV12-3/TRBV12-4,TRBJ2-2,-,TGTGCCAGCAGGGGTTCCTCGGCCCCCGGGGAGCTGTTTTTT,CASRGSSAPGELFF
few,TRBV3-1,TRBJ2-5,TRBD1,TGTGCCAGCAGGTGGACAGGGGGCGGAGAGACCCAGTACTTC,CASRWTGGGETQYF
-,TRBV7-2,TRBJ1-2,-,TGTGCCAGCAGCTCCGGAAGGACGGTAAACTATGGCTACACCTTC,CASSSGRTVNYGYTF
many,TRBV6-2/TRBV6-3,TRBJ2-2,TRBD2,TGTGCCAGCAGGGATTGGGCGGGAGCAGGAACCGGGGAGCTGTTTTTT,CASRDWAGAGTGELFF
-,TRBV6-2/TRBV6-3,TRBJ1-6,-,TGTGCCAGCAGTTGGAGAAGTAGGAATTCACCCCTCCACTTT,CASSWRSRNSPLHF
few,TRBV4-1,TRBJ2-5,-,TGCGCCAGCAGCCAAGGGTCCGGCCTCATCGTCGAGACCCAGTACTTC,CASSQGSGLIVETQYF
many,TRBV10-3,TRBJ1-1,TRBD1,TGTGCCATCAGTGAAACGGGACAGTGGAACACTGAAGCTTTCTTT,CAISETGQWNTEAFF
many,TRBV6-6,TRBJ2-2,TRBD2,TGTGCCAGCAGTTACCGACTAGCGGGAGAAAACGCGAACACCGGGGAGCTGTTTTTT,CASSYRLAGENANTGELFF
many,TRBV7-9,TRBJ2-3,-,TGTGCCAGCAGTCCCTTTAGGACTCGCACAGATACGCAGTATTTT,CASSPFRTRTDTQYF
many,TRBV7-9,TRBJ1-2,-,TGTGCCAGCAGCTTAGGGCAAAGGGCCGTTGGGTATGGCTACACCTTC,CASSLGQRAVGYGYTF
-,TRBV7-9,TRBJ2-5,TRBD2,TGTGCCAGCAGCTTATGGATTGTGAGCGGGAAAGGAGAGACCCAGTACTTC,CASSLWIVSGKGETQYF
many,TRBV5-1,TRBJ1-2,TRBD1,TGCGCCAGCAGCTTGGCCCCTTCAGGGACAGGATTTCGTGGCTACACCTTC,CASSLAPSGTGFRGYTF
many,TRBV20-1,TRBJ2-5,-,TGCAGTGCTAGACAAACAGGGATGGAGACCCAGTACTTC,CSARQTGMETQYF
-,TRBV3-1,TRBJ2-7,-,TGTGCCAGCACCGGGGGGCGGACCTACGAGCAGTACTTC,CASTGGRTYEQYF
many,TRBV20-1,TRBJ1-6,-,TGCAGTGCTTCGGGGGGAAACTCACCCCTCCACTTT,CSASGGNSPLHF
-,TRBV29-1,TRBJ1-2,-,TGCAGCGCCCGGGGGCAGAGTCGCTATGGCTACACCTTC,CSARGQSRYGYTF
-,TRBV7-2,TRBJ2-3,-,TGTGCCAGCAGCTCTGGACTAATTGTCACAGATACGCAGTATTTT,CASSSGLIVTDTQYF